This passage covers 15 T cell receptor beta chains from one sample sequenced in a study of blood T cell repertoires in COVID-19. TCRdb's copy holds only in-frame clones and misses some; the assay was immunoSEQ multiplex PCR. This table has approximately 260,000 clones, approximately 85% appearing once. Sequenced: peripheral blood. Receptors originate from a woman in her sixties or seventies with acute or convalescent COVID-19.

The chain combines TRBV5-1 with TRBJ2-1, with a tentative D call TRBD1 (6 bases). This CDR3 spans 15 amino acids. Germline values: CDR1 SGHRS, CDR2 YFSETQ. The V end was cut by 4 bases, the J end by 0 bases, with 11 bases between. The DNA of the CDR3 is TGCGCCAGCAGCGCGGACAGCAGCTCCTACAATGAGCAGTTCTTC. This encodes CASSADSSSYNEQFF.

This clone was detected only a few times. The J gene is TRBJ1-2, the V gene TRBV6-5, with unresolved D. Trimming removed 0 bases at V and 5 bases at J, with 13 bases between. The CDR3 is 15 amino acids. In germline, CDR1 is MNHEY, CDR2 SVGAGI. CDR3 sequence reads: CASSYSFRRIYGYTF. DNA for the CDR3: TGTGCCAGCAGTTACTCGTTCAGGAGGATATATGGCTACACCTTC.

The chain combines TRBV5-1 with TRBJ1-6, with no clear D. Germline V CDR1 and CDR2: SGHRS, YFSETQ. CDR3 size: 13 residues. V lost 1 base and J 7 bases, leaving 6 bases between the germline ends. In DNA, the CDR3 is TGCGCCAGCAGCTTGAAGCGAAATTCACCCCTCCACTTT. It specifies CASSLKRNSPLHF.

This chain joins TRBV6-2 or TRBV6-3 and TRBJ2-2, with TRBD1 matching over 8 bases. The CDR3 totals 16 residues. J was trimmed by 1 base and V by 0 bases; bases with no gene match: 1. In germline, CDR1 is MNHEY, CDR2 SVGEGT. CDR3 sequence (DNA): TGTGCCAGCAGTTACTCTGACAGGGGGAACACCGGGGAGCTGTTTTTT. This sequence encodes CASSYSDRGNTGELFF.

The V gene is TRBV28, the J gene TRBJ1-1, with D maybe TRBD1 (5 bases). The CDR3 totals 13 residues. V was clipped by 9 bases and J by 5 bases, with 16 bases between them. Germline V CDR1 and CDR2: MDHEN, SYDVKM. The CDR3 loop is CASGPGVRTEAFF. DNA of the CDR3: TGTGCCAGTGGGCCGGGGGTGAGGACTGAAGCTTTCTTT.

The rearrangement uses TRBV5-1 and TRBJ2-3; D is ambiguous. The CDR3 runs 14 residues. CDR1 and CDR2 (germline): SGHRS, YFSETQ. Trimming removed 0 bases at V and 6 bases at J, with 11 bases between. The CDR3 reads CASSLAALRDTQYF. The CDR3 DNA is TGCGCCAGCAGCTTGGCGGCCCTCAGGGATACGCAGTATTTT.

The V and J genes are TRBV5-8 and TRBJ2-1, with D possibly TRBD2 on 7 matching bases. The CDR3 totals 15 residues. The V gene lost 1 base and the J gene lost 2 bases, with 10 bases spanning the gap. From germline, CDR1 is SGHTS and CDR2 YDEGEE. Here the CDR3 reads CASSLRGGAYNEQFF. CDR3 sequence (DNA): TGTGCCAGCAGCTTGAGGGGGGGTGCCTACAATGAGCAGTTCTTC.

V and J are TRBV30 and TRBJ1-2; 8 bases map to TRBD1. V shed 3 bases and J 6 bases; nucleotides not matched to a gene: 6. CDR1 and CDR2 from the germline V gene are GTSNPN and SVGIG (reference sequence). This CDR3 has 13 amino acids. The CDR3 DNA is TGTGCCTGGAGAGGACAGGGAATAGATGGCTACACCTTC. Translating gives CAWRGQGIDGYTF. Full variable domain (missing parts from reference TRBV30 and TRBJ1-2): SQTIHQWPATLVQPVGSPLSLECTVEGTSNPNLYWYRQAAGRGLQLLFYSVGIGQISSEVPQNLSASRPQDRQFILSSKKLLLSDSGFYLCAWRGQGIDGYTFGSGTRLTVV.

This rearrangement joins TRBV19 to TRBJ2-4, with 7 bases identical to TRBD1. V lost 4 bases and J lost 0; bases outside the gene matches: 6. This CDR3 region has 16 residues. CDR1 is LNHDA, CDR2 SQIVND, per germline (reference sequence). CDR3 protein: CASSTDRTLAKNIQYF. CDR3 DNA: TGTGCCAGTAGTACGGACAGGACCTTAGCCAAAAACATTCAGTACTTC.

This clone occurred once. This chain connects TRBV3-1 (or the pseudogene TRBV3-2) to TRBJ1-4; 7 bases line up with TRBD1. This CDR3 has 17 amino acids. Losses at the gene ends were 0 bases for V and 5 bases for J; bases not matched to a gene: 9. The germline CDR1 and CDR2 sequences are LGHDT and YNNKEL (reference sequence). As DNA, the CDR3 is TGTGCCAGCAGCCAAGATCTTAGCGACAGGGAGAATGAAAAACTGTTTTTT. This translates into CASSQDLSDRENEKLFF.

The chain uses TRBV6-5 and TRBJ1-5, with D possibly matching TRBD1 (5 bases). This CDR3 is built from 14 residues. CDR1 is MNHEY, CDR2 SVGAGI, per germline. V was clipped by 8 bases and J by 6 bases, with 17 bases between them. The CDR3 here is CASGGGSRSQPQHF. CDR3 bases: TGTGCCAGCGGGGGGGGGTCCCGCAGTCAGCCCCAGCATTTT.

The count of this clone is one. This sequence joins TRBV3-1 (or the pseudogene TRBV3-2) and TRBJ1-4; D gene uncertain. V was pared by 6 bases and J by 7 bases, with 12 bases between. From germline, CDR1 is LGHDT and CDR2 YNNKEL (reference sequence). There are 13 residues in the CDR3. The CDR3 spells CASRPASGEKLFF. CDR3 sequence (DNA): TGTGCCAGCAGGCCCGCGAGCGGTGAAAAACTGTTTTTT.

J is TRBJ1-2 and V is TRBV9; D is perhaps TRBD1 (5 bases). The CDR3 spans 15 residues. Germline CDR1 and CDR2: SGDLS and YYNGEE. V dropped 0 bases and J dropped 3 bases, with 12 bases sitting between them. This CDR3 reads CASSVEGEKDYGYTF. CDR3 coding DNA: TGTGCCAGCAGCGTAGAAGGGGAAAAGGACTATGGCTACACCTTC.

This chain uses TRBV19 with TRBJ2-7; the match to TRBD2 covers 7 bases. CDR3 length equals 13 residues. Germline lookup yields CDR1 LNHDA and CDR2 SQIVND (reference sequence). After removal of 5 bases from V and 9 bases from J, the junction contained 10 bases not matched to a gene. This CDR3 is CASSPDPPGGQYF. The CDR3 bases are TGTGCCAGTAGTCCCGATCCTCCGGGGGGGCAGTACTTC.

This clone was detected once. The chain uses TRBV11-2 and TRBJ2-5; TRBD2 matches at 9 bases. This CDR3 has 15 amino acids. Germline assignment: CDR1 SGHAT and CDR2 FQNNGV. V was clipped by 3 bases and J by 2 bases; unmatched bases: 4. CDR3 loop: CASSFTTSGQETQYF. CDR3 DNA: TGTGCCAGCAGCTTCACGACTAGCGGACAAGAGACCCAGTACTTC.